Listed below are T cell receptor beta chains from one sample, sequenced in a study of blood T cells in healthy people across ages. TCRdb re-analysed the 5' RACE reads in MiXCR, keeping a single row per CDR3 protein. There are around 1.1 million distinct CDR3 sequences in the sample; more than 30% occur only once, and around 12% lies in the top ten. Material: blood. All receptors come from a man between 18 and 35 years old in good health. The CDR3 runs from the conserved cysteine through the conserved F or W. The D gene is left open where the match is weak. Not every row has a clone size; where given, it reads once, few, many or a size class.

clone size	V gene	D gene	J gene	CDR3 DNA	CDR3 protein
few	TRBV7-9	TRBD2	TRBJ2-3	TGTGCCAGCAGTTCCGGGACTAGCGGGGAAGATACGCAGTATTTT	CASSSGTSGEDTQYF
-	TRBV28	TRBD1	TRBJ1-5	TGTGCCAGCATCGGACAGGGCTGGCAGCCCCAGCATTTT	CASIGQGWQPQHF
few	TRBV27	TRBD1	TRBJ1-1	TGTGCCAGCAGTCCCGACAGGGGGGACACTGAAGCTTTCTTT	CASSPDRGDTEAFF
-	TRBV12-3/TRBV12-4	TRBD2	TRBJ2-5	TGTGCCAGCAGTTCACGAGCGGGAGCGGAGACCCAGTATTTC	CASSSRAGAETQYF
-	TRBV20-1	-	TRBJ2-3	TGCAGTGCGTATCGCACCCAGGCAGATACGCAGTATTTT	CSAYRTQADTQYF
-	TRBV9	-	TRBJ1-6	TGTGCCAGCAGCCCCACAAGTTTTAATTCACCCCTCCACTTT	CASSPTSFNSPLHF
-	TRBV4-2	-	TRBJ2-7	TGTGCCAGCAGCCAAGATTGGGGCACTAGGGGCCCTGAGCAGTACTTC	CASSQDWGTRGPEQYF
few	TRBV6-5	TRBD2	TRBJ2-1	TGTGCCAGCAGTTACTGGCGGGGGGGTTACTATGAGCAGTTCTTC	CASSYWRGGYYEQFF
few	TRBV9	-	TRBJ1-2	TGTGCCAGCAGTATGGGGACTAACTATGGCTACACCTTC	CASSMGTNYGYTF
few	TRBV3-1	TRBD1	TRBJ1-6	TGTGCCAGCCGGACAGGAGCGCGTGTTAATTCACCCCTCCACTTT	CASRTGARVNSPLHF
-	TRBV4-3	-	TRBJ2-1	TGCGCCAGCAGCCCCCCAGGAGGTAATGAGCGGTTCTTC	CASSPPGGNERFF
few	TRBV27	TRBD2	TRBJ2-1	TGTGCCAGCACCATAGCGGGGGCAGATGAGCAGTTCTTC	CASTIAGADEQFF
few	TRBV5-5	-	TRBJ2-3	TGTGCCAGCAGCTTGGTAGGGCAGGTTAGCACAGATACGCAGTATTTT	CASSLVGQVSTDTQYF
-	TRBV19	-	TRBJ2-3	TGTGCCAGTAACCGCAGAGGGGAGGGCACAGATACGCAGTATTTT	CASNRRGEGTDTQYF
few	TRBV10-3	TRBD1	TRBJ1-2	TGTGCCGGGGGTCAGGGGGCTTACTATGGCTACACCTTC	CAGGQGAYYGYTF
-	TRBV20-1	-	TRBJ2-3	TGCAGTGCTAGAGATCCTCGGGACTCGAAAGTACTGCGGAGCACAGATACGCAGTATTTT	CSARDPRDSKVLRSTDTQYF
-	TRBV20-1	-	TRBJ2-5	TGCAGTGCTAGGGGGACCCAATGGGTTGAGACCCAGTACTTC	CSARGTQWVETQYF
-	TRBV7-2	-	TRBJ1-2	TGTGCCTGCAGCTTTACAGAAGAGACCTATGGCTACACCTTC	CACSFTEETYGYTF
-	TRBV12-3/TRBV12-4	-	TRBJ2-4	TGTGCCAGCTCGGGTCCTGAGGGCATTCAGTACTTC	CASSGPEGIQYF
-	TRBV7-2	-	TRBJ2-2	TGTGCCAGCAGCTTAAAAGCCAGAGAGAACACCGGGGAGCTGTTTTTT	CASSLKARENTGELFF
-	TRBV9	-	TRBJ2-7	TGTACCAGCAGCGTATCTGGAGGGGGGTACGAGCAGTACTTC	CTSSVSGGGYEQYF
-	TRBV12-3/TRBV12-4	-	TRBJ1-2	TGTGCCAGCACCCCTGGGCAGACCTATGGCTACACCTTC	CASTPGQTYGYTF
few	TRBV20-1	TRBD1	TRBJ1-2	TGCAGTGCTTCGTTTTGGGACAGGGAGGCCTATGGCTACACCTTC	CSASFWDREAYGYTF
-	TRBV6-1	TRBD1	TRBJ1-5	TGTGCCAGCAGTGGTGGGACAGGTGGGGCAAGCAATCAGCCCCAGCATTTT	CASSGGTGGASNQPQHF
-	TRBV12-3/TRBV12-4	-	TRBJ1-1	TGTGCCAGCAGTTTTTTCAGCGGGGGGAACACTGAAGCTTTCTTT	CASSFFSGGNTEAFF
once	TRBV7-2	-	TRBJ2-7	TGTGCCAGCAGCGTTGGCGGAAACTACGAGCAGTACTTC	CASSVGGNYEQYF
-	TRBV2	-	TRBJ2-5	TGTGCCAGCAAGGCCAGGCAAGAGACCCAGTACTTC	CASKARQETQYF
-	TRBV6-4	-	TRBJ2-3	TGTGCCAGCAGTGACTCGAGGGAATCCAGCACAGATACGCAGTATTTT	CASSDSRESSTDTQYF
-	TRBV20-1	-	TRBJ1-1	TGCAGTGCTAGAGAAGGGCCGGACAAAGCTTTCTTT	CSAREGPDKAFF
-	TRBV15	TRBD2	TRBJ2-1	TGTGCCACCAGCAGAGATTGGTCCAGCGGGGGGGTTTTTGATGAGCAGTTCTTC	CATSRDWSSGGVFDEQFF
-	TRBV27	-	TRBJ2-3	TGTGCCAGCAGTTTCGGGATTGCAGATACGCAGTATTTT	CASSFGIADTQYF
-	TRBV10-3	TRBD2	TRBJ2-3	TGTGCCATCAGTGCCGGAGCGGGGTCGGGGTATTTT	CAISAGAGSGYF
-	TRBV4-3	-	TRBJ2-7	TGCGCCAGCAGCCAGAGAGTTAGGGTCGCCTACAATGAGCAGTACTTC	CASSQRVRVAYNEQYF
few	TRBV20-1	TRBD1	TRBJ1-2	TGCAGTGCTAGATTTACAGGGGGCAACTATGGCTACACCTTC	CSARFTGGNYGYTF
-	TRBV3-1	-	TRBJ2-5	TGTGCCAGCAGCCCCCTTGTAGTAGCGAGGGGAGAGACCCAGTACTTC	CASSPLVVARGETQYF
-	TRBV7-2	-	TRBJ2-2	TGTGCCAGCAGCTCGAGCCGGGGAGACACCGGGGAGCTGTTTTTT	CASSSSRGDTGELFF
many	TRBV7-2	-	TRBJ2-3	TGTGCCAGCAGTCCGGTCACAGATACGCAGTATTTT	CASSPVTDTQYF
few	TRBV25-1	-	TRBJ1-5	TGTGCCAGCAGTGAAGGGGAGCATCAGCCCCAGCATTTT	CASSEGEHQPQHF
-	TRBV4-3	-	TRBJ2-1	TGCGCCAGCAGCCAAGTGACCTACAATGAGCAGTTCTTC	CASSQVTYNEQFF
-	TRBV3-1	-	TRBJ2-1	TGTGCCAGCAGCCAAGCTCTTCCCAATGAGCAGTTCTTC	CASSQALPNEQFF
few	TRBV4-1	-	TRBJ2-7	TGCGCCAGCAGCCAAGTACAGGGTCCCCGGCAGTACTTC	CASSQVQGPRQYF
few	TRBV12-3/TRBV12-4	-	TRBJ1-6	TGTGCCAGCAGTTTAGTTGTTGTTAATTCACCCCTCCACTTT	CASSLVVVNSPLHF
-	TRBV20-1	-	TRBJ2-3	TGCAGTGCTAAGAAGGACCTATCAGATACGCAGTATTTT	CSAKKDLSDTQYF
-	TRBV27	TRBD2	TRBJ2-3	TGTGCCAGCAGCTCCCTAGCGGGGGGTCGATTTAGCACAGATACGCAGTATTTT	CASSSLAGGRFSTDTQYF
-	TRBV4-2	TRBD2	TRBJ2-1	TGTGCCAGCAGCCAAGGGGGGACTAACGGGGGCAATGAGCAGTTCTTC	CASSQGGTNGGNEQFF
-	TRBV5-1	TRBD1	TRBJ1-1	TGCGCCAGCAGCAGTGTGCCAGGGGGGAACACTGAAGCTTTCTTT	CASSSVPGGNTEAFF
-	TRBV7-2	-	TRBJ1-2	TGTGCCAGCAGCTTAGCAGTGCAGGCGGGCTATGGCTACACCTTC	CASSLAVQAGYGYTF
-	TRBV5-1	-	TRBJ1-1	TGCGCCAGCAGCTTGGGGGCAGGTTGGAACACTGAAGCTTTCTTT	CASSLGAGWNTEAFF
few	TRBV7-2	-	TRBJ2-2	TGTGCCAGCAGCTTAGCCACCCCCGGGGAGCTGTTTTTT	CASSLATPGELFF
many	TRBV7-2	-	TRBJ2-7	TGTGCCAGCAGCTTAACCTACGAGCAGTACTTC	CASSLTYEQYF
-	TRBV3-1	-	TRBJ2-2	TGTGCCAGCGGGAGACTGAACACCGGGGAGCTGTTTTTT	CASGRLNTGELFF